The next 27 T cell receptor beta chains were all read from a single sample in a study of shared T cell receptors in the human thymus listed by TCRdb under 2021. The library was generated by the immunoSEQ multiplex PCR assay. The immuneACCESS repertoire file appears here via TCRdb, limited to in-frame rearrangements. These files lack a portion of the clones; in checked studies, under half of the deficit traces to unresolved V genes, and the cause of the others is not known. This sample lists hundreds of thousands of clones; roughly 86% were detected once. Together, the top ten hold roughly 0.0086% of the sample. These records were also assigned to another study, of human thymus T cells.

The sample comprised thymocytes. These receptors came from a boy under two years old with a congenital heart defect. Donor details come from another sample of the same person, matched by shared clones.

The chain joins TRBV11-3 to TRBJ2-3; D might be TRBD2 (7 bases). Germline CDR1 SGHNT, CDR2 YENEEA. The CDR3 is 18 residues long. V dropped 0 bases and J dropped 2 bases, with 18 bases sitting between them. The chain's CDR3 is CASSLETSGGRDTDTQYF. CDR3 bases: TGTGCCAGCAGCTTAGAAACATCGGGGGGCAGAGACACAGATACGCAGTATTTT.

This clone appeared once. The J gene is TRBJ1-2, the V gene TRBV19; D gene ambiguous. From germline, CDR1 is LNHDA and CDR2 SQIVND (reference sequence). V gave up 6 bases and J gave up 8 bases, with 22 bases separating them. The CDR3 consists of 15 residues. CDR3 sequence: CASSKKPTRSQGYTF. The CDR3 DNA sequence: TGTGCCAGTAGCAAAAAACCGACAAGGTCGCAGGGCTACACCTTC.

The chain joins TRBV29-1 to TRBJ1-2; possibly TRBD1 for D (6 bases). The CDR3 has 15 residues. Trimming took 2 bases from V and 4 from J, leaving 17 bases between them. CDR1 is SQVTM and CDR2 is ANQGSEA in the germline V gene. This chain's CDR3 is CSVESGGLRGYGYTF. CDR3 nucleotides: TGCAGCGTTGAAAGCGGGGGGCTCAGGGGCTATGGCTACACCTTC.

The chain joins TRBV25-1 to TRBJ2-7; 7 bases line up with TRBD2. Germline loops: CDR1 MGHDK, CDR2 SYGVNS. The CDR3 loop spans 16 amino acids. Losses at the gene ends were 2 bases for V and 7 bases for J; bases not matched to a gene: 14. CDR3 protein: CASSESESAGADEQYF. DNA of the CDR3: TGTGCCAGCAGTGAAAGCGAATCGGCGGGAGCAGATGAGCAGTACTTC.

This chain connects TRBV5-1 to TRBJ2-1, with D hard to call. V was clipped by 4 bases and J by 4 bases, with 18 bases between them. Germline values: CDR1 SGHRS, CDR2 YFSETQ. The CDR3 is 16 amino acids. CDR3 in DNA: TGCGCCAGCAGCGCTCAGACATATCCCCCTTACAATGAGCAGTTCTTC. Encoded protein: CASSAQTYPPYNEQFF.

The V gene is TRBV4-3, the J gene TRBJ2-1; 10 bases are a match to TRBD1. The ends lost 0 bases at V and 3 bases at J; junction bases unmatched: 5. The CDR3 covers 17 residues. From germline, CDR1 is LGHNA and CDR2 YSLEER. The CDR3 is CASSQDRRDRGYNEQFF. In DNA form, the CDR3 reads TGCGCCAGCAGCCAAGACCGCCGGGACAGGGGCTACAATGAGCAGTTCTTC.

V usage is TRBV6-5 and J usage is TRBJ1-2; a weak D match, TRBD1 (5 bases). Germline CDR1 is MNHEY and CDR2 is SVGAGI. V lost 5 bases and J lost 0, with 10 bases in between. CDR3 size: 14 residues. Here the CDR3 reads CASSVAGPNYGYTF. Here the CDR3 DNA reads TGTGCCAGCAGTGTCGCGGGGCCTAACTATGGCTACACCTTC.

The CDR3 protein is CASSQGPGQANEKLFF. As DNA, the CDR3 is TGCGCCAGCAGCCAAGGCCCTGGACAGGCTAATGAAAAACTGTTTTTT. The genes are TRBV4-3 and TRBJ1-4; 7 bases are a match to TRBD1. CDR1 and CDR2 (germline): LGHNA, YSLEER. There are 16 residues in the CDR3. The V and J ends lost 1 base and 3 bases, in that order; junction bases with no gene match: 5.

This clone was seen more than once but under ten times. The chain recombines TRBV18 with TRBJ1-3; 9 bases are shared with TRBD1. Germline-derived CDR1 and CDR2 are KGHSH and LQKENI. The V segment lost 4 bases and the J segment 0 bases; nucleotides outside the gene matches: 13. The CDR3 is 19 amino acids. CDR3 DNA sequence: TGTGCCAGCTCACAAGACCGGGACAGGGTCCCCTACTCTGGAAACACCATATATTTT. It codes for CASSQDRDRVPYSGNTIYF.

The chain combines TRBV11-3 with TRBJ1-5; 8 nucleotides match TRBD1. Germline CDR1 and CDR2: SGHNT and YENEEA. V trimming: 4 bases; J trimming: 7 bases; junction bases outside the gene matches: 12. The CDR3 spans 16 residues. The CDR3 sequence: CASSSPDREEGQPQHF. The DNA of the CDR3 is TGTGCCAGCAGCTCGCCGGACAGGGAAGAGGGCCAGCCCCAGCATTTT. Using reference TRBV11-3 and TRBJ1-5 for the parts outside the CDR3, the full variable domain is EAGVVQSPRYKIIEKKQPVAFWCNPISGHNTLYWYLQNLGQGPELLIRYENEEAVDDSQLPKDRFSAERLKGVDSTLKIQPAELGDSAVYLCASSSPDREEGQPQHFGDGTRLSIL.

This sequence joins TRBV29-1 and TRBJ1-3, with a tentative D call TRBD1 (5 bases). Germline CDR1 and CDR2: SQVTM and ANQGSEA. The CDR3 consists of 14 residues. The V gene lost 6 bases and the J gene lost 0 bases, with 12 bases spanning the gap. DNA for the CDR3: TGCAGCGTGGGGACTGAAAACTCTGGAAACACCATATATTTT. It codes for CSVGTENSGNTIYF.

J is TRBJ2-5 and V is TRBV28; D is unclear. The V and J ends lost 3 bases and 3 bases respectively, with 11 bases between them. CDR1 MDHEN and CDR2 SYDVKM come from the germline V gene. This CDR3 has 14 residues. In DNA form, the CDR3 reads TGTGCCAGCAGTTTTGAGGCGGTGAAAGAGACCCAGTACTTC. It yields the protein CASSFEAVKETQYF.

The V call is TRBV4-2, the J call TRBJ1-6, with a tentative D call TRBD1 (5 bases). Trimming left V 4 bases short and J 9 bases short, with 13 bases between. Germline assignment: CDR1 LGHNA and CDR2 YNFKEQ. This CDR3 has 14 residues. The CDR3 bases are TGTGCCAGCAGCCCCGAGCGGGGCCTTTCACCCCTCCACTTT. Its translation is CASSPERGLSPLHF.

The CDR3 region has the DNA TGCGCCAGCAGCCAAGTGGGCCTAGCCCACGAGCAGTACTTC. As protein: CASSQVGLAHEQYF. The gene calls are TRBV4-3 and TRBJ2-7; a possible D gene is TRBD2 (5 bases). Germline V gene sequence: CDR1 LGHNA, CDR2 YSLEER. CDR3 length equals 14 residues. Trimming removed 1 base from V and 5 bases from J, with 12 bases in between.

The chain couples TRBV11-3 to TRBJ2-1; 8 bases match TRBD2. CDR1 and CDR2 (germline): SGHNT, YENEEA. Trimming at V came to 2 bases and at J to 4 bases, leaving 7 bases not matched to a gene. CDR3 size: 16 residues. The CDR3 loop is CASSLFTTSEYNEQFF. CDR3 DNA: TGTGCCAGCAGCTTATTCACGACTAGCGAGTACAATGAGCAGTTCTTC.

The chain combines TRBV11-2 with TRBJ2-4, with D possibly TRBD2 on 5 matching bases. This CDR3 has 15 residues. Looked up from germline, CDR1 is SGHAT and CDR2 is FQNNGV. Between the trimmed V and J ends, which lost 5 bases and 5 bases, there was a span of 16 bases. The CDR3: CASSPRGVRENIQYF. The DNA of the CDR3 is TGTGCCAGCAGCCCACGGGGAGTTAGGGAAAACATTCAGTACTTC. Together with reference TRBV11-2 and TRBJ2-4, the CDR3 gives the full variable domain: EAGVAQSPRYKIIEKRQSVAFWCNPISGHATLYWYQQILGQGPKLLIQFQNNGVVDDSQLPKDRFSAERLKGVDSTLKIQPAKLEDSAVYLCASSPRGVRENIQYFGAGTRLSVL.

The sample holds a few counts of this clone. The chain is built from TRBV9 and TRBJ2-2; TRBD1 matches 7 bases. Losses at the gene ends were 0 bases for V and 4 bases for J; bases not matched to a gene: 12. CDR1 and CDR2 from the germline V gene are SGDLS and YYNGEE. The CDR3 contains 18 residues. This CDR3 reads CASSVVDIDREVTGELFF. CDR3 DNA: TGTGCCAGCAGCGTAGTCGACATCGACAGGGAAGTCACCGGGGAGCTGTTTTTT.

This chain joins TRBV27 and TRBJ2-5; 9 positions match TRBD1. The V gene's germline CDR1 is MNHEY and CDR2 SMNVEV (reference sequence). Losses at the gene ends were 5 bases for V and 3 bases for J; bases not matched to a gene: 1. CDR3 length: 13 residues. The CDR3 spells CASSDRGKETQYF. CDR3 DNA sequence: TGTGCCAGCAGTGACAGGGGGAAAGAGACCCAGTACTTC.

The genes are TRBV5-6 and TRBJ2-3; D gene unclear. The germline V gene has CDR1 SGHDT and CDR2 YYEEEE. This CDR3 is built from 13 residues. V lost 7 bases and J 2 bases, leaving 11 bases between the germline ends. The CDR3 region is CASRSTYTDTQYF. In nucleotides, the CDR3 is TGTGCCAGCCGCTCTACCTACACAGATACGCAGTATTTT.

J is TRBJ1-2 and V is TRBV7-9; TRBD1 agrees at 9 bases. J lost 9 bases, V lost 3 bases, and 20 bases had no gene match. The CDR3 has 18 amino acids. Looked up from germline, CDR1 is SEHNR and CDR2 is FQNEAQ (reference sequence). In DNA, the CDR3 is TGTGCCAGCAGCTTGGGGGAGGGGAAAACGGGACAGGGTGGGAGCTACACCTTC. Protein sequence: CASSLGEGKTGQGGSYTF.

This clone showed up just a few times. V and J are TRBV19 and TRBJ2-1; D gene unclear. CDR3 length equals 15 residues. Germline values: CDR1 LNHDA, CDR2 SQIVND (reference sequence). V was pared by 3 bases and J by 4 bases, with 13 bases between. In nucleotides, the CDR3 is TGTGCCAGTAGTATTAGGTCGGGTCCTTACAATGAGCAGTTCTTC. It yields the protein CASSIRSGPYNEQFF. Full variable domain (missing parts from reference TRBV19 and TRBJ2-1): DGGITQSPKYLFRKEGQNVTLSCEQNLNHDAMYWYRQDPGQGLRLIYYSQIVNDFQKGDIAEGYSVSREKKESFPLTVTSAQKNPTAFYLCASSIRSGPYNEQFFGPGTRLTVL.

CDR3 loop: CASSFTSGQETQYF. CDR3 nucleotide sequence: TGTGCCAGCAGTTTCACTAGCGGACAAGAGACCCAGTACTTC. V usage is TRBV27 and J usage is TRBJ2-5, with 8 bases fitting TRBD2. Germline CDR1 reads MNHEY; CDR2 reads SMNVEV (reference sequence). After removal of 3 bases from V and 2 bases from J, the junction contained 2 bases not matched to a gene. This CDR3 comprises 14 residues.

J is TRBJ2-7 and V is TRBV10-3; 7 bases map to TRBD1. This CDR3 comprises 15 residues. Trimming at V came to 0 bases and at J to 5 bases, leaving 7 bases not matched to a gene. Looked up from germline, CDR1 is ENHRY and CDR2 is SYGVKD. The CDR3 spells CAISESNDRVDEQYF. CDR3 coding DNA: TGTGCCATCAGTGAGTCCAACGACAGGGTGGACGAGCAGTACTTC.

In DNA, the CDR3 is TGTGCCAGCAGCTTAGGGGGAGGCAGCTCCTACGAGCAGTACTTC. Translation: CASSLGGGSSYEQYF. This chain uses TRBV7-9 with TRBJ2-7; D is possibly TRBD2 (6 bases). The CDR3 length is 15 residues. The ends were cut back, 1 base at V and 0 bases at J, with 10 bases in the middle. Germline CDR1 and CDR2: SEHNR and FQNEAQ (reference sequence).

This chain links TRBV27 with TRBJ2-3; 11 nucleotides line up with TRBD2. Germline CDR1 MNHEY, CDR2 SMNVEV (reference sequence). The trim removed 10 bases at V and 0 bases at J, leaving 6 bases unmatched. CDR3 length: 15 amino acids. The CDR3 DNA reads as TGTGCCACTCGGACTAGCGGGCGGAGCACAGATACGCAGTATTTT. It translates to CATRTSGRSTDTQYF.

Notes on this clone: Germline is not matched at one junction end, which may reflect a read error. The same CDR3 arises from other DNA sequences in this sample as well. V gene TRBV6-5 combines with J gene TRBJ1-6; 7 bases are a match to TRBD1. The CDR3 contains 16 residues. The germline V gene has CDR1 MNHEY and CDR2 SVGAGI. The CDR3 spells CASSYSGGAYNSPLHF. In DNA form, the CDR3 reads TGTGCCAGCAGTTACTCAGGGGGCGCATATAATTCCCCCCTCCACTTT.

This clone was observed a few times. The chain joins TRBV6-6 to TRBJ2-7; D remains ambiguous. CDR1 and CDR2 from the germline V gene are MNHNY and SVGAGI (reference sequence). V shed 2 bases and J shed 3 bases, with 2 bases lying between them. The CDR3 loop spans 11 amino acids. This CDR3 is CASSYHYEQYF. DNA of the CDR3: TGTGCCAGCAGTTACCACTACGAGCAGTACTTC.